The 28 T cell receptor beta chains presented below share a single source sample, sequenced in a study of response to subunit inactivated influenza vaccine. TCRdb reprocessed the RT-PCR reads with MiXCR, giving one entry per CDR3 protein. The sample has around 170,000 distinct CDR3 sequences; about 10% are singletons. The source was CD8+ T cells sorted from PBMCs, collected less than 30 months after vaccination. These receptors were collected from a man aged 50-75 years who received an inactivated influenza vaccine.

With respect to this clonotype: One end of the junction does not line up with germline, which may come from a read error. The chain carries TRBV7-7 and TRBJ2-1; the match to TRBD2 covers 9 bases. CDR3 size: 19 residues. The germline CDR1 and CDR2 sequences are SSHAT and FNYEAQ (reference sequence). CDR3 in DNA: TGTGCTAGCAGCTTCGCGGGGGGGCCGCCCAGCTCGGGCTACAATGAGCAGTTCTTC. Its protein is CASSFAGGPPSSGYNEQFF. Based on the CDR3 plus reference TRBV7-7 and TRBJ2-1, the full variable domain is GAGVSQSPRYKVTKRGQDVTLRCDPISSHATLYWYQQALGQGPEFLTYFNYEAQPDKSGLPSDRFSAERPEGSISTLTIQRTEQRDSAMYRCASSFAGGPPSSGYNEQFFGPGTRLTVL.

This clonotype was seen a few times. The chain combines TRBV28 with TRBJ2-7; 7 nucleotides agree with TRBD2. The CDR3 loop spans 14 amino acids. Trimming at V came to 4 bases and at J to 3 bases, leaving 6 bases not matched to a gene. Germline V gene sequence: CDR1 MDHEN, CDR2 SYDVKM. The CDR3 nucleotides read TGTGCCAGCAGTTGGCGCGGGGGTTTCTACGAGCAGTACTTC. Translated, it gives CASSWRGGFYEQYF.

J is TRBJ2-2 and V is TRBV10-3; the D gene is possibly TRBD2 (5 bases). The CDR3 spans 13 residues. Germline V gene data show CDR1 as ENHRY and CDR2 as SYGVKD. With 10 bases removed from V and 4 bases from J, the gap between germline ends came to 13 bases. CDR3: CATHEGVTGELFF. CDR3 coding DNA: TGTGCCACTCACGAGGGAGTCACCGGGGAGCTGTTTTTT.

This clonotype was observed a few times. The chain employs TRBV27 and TRBJ2-3; TRBD2 matches at 9 bases. The CDR3 runs 19 residues. Germline V gene sequence: CDR1 MNHEY, CDR2 SMNVEV (reference sequence). J lost 5 bases, V lost 7 bases, and 22 bases had no gene match. The CDR3 nucleotides read TGTGCCAGCATTGGGAAGGGGGCGAGGGGACTAGCCCCCGGAGATACGCAGTATTTT. Its translation: CASIGKGARGLAPGDTQYF.

V and J are TRBV6-5 and TRBJ2-7; D gene uncertain. CDR1 and CDR2 from the germline V gene are MNHEY and SVGAGI. Trimming pared 0 bases from V and 2 bases from J, leaving 11 bases between. CDR3 length: 15 amino acids. CDR3 DNA: TGTGCCAGCAGTTACTCGTACCCGGATACCTACGAGCAGTACTTC. This translates into CASSYSYPDTYEQYF.

The rearrangement links TRBV5-1 to TRBJ2-3; unclear D gene. Trimming removed 3 bases from V and 4 bases from J, with 15 bases in between. Germline CDR1 is SGHRS and CDR2 is YFSETQ. The CDR3 totals 15 residues. CDR3 nucleotides: TGCGCCAGCAGCTCAGACGGCTTTCGGGCAGATACGCAGTATTTT. Its protein product is CASSSDGFRADTQYF.

This clonotype has just a few counts. The V and J genes are TRBV10-3 and TRBJ2-1; 10 nucleotides line up with TRBD1. Trimming took 6 bases from V and 15 from J; bases not matched to a gene: 5. Germline CDR1 is ENHRY and CDR2 is SYGVKD. This CDR3 is built from 11 residues. The CDR3, as DNA: TGTGCCATCAGCTCCGGGACAGGGGTGTTCTTC. It codes for CAISSGTGVFF.

In this sample, this clonotype turned up a few times. The chain couples TRBV15 to TRBJ2-3, with 10 nucleotides matching TRBD2. The CDR3 length is 17 residues. The germline CDR1 and CDR2 sequences are LNHNV and YYDKDF (reference sequence). Unmatched junction bases numbered 5, after V lost 0 bases and J lost 2 bases. The CDR3 nucleotides read TGTGCCACCAGCAGAGATCGGCTAGCGGGGGACACAGATACGCAGTATTTT. Its protein is CATSRDRLAGDTDTQYF.

This rearrangement joins TRBV12-3 or TRBV12-4 to TRBJ2-1; D ambiguous. The CDR3 length is 15 residues. V was cut by 6 bases and J by 6 bases, with 18 bases left in between. CDR3 residues: CASRKGFRATNEQFF. CDR3 nucleotides: TGTGCCAGCAGAAAGGGCTTTCGGGCCACCAATGAGCAGTTCTTC.

This CDR3 reads CASSSLAGGNEQFF. In DNA, the CDR3 is TGTGCCAGCAGTTCACTAGCGGGAGGTAATGAGCAGTTCTTC. This chain joins TRBV2 and TRBJ2-1; 12 nucleotides agree with TRBD2. V was pared by 5 bases and J by 7 bases, with 3 bases of the junction left unmatched. Germline V gene data show CDR1 as SNHLY and CDR2 as FYNNEI. This CDR3 is 14 amino acids long. Supplemented by reference TRBV2 and TRBJ2-1, the full variable domain reads EPEVTQTPSHQVTQMGQEVILRCVPISNHLYFYWYRQILGQKVEFLVSFYNNEISEKSEIFDDQFSVERPDGSNFTLKIRSTKLEDSAMYFCASSSLAGGNEQFFGPGTRLTVL.

The sample holds one count of this clonotype. The genes are TRBV18 and TRBJ1-5, with TRBD1 identical over 7 bases. This CDR3 has 14 amino acids. Trimming took 4 bases from V and 5 from J; bases not matched to a gene: 5. From germline, CDR1 is KGHSH and CDR2 LQKENI. The CDR3 here is CASSLRGGHQPQHF. The CDR3 DNA reads as TGTGCCAGCTCACTCAGGGGGGGTCATCAGCCCCAGCATTTT.

Here the CDR3 reads CASSPSQVSETQYF. The CDR3 bases are TGTGCCAGCAGCCCCAGTCAGGTTTCGGAGACCCAGTACTTC. V is TRBV6-1 and J is TRBJ2-5; D is unclear. Trimming took off 6 bases at V and 5 bases at J, with 16 bases between the two ends. CDR1 and CDR2 (germline): MNHNS, SASEGT. The CDR3 totals 14 residues.

This clonotype showed up many times. V is TRBV5-1 and J is TRBJ2-2; tentative D call: TRBD2 (5 bases). Germline CDR1 is SGHRS and CDR2 is YFSETQ. The CDR3 contains 11 residues. V gave up 5 bases and J gave up 8 bases, with 7 bases separating them. The CDR3 coding sequence is TGCGCCAGCAGGTGGACTGGGGAGCTGTTTTTT. This sequence encodes CASRWTGELFF.

This clonotype was seen a handful of times. CDR3 in DNA: TGTGCCAGCTTTATGGGGACTGAAGCTTTCTTT. It codes for CASFMGTEAFF. This sequence joins TRBV27 and TRBJ1-1, with no clear D. CDR1 and CDR2 from the germline V gene are MNHEY and SMNVEV (reference sequence). The CDR3 spans 11 residues. The V and J ends lost 8 bases and 5 bases respectively, with 9 bases between them.

This clonotype showed up just a few times. The chain combines TRBV7-9 with TRBJ2-5, with D possibly matching TRBD2 (7 bases). The CDR3 has 15 amino acids. Germline V gene sequence: CDR1 SEHNR, CDR2 FQNEAQ (reference sequence). V was shortened by 2 bases and J by 5 bases, with 15 bases between the two germline ends. The CDR3 DNA follows: TGTGCCAGCAGCTTAATCGGGGGGCATCTGGAGACCCAGTACTTC. Residues: CASSLIGGHLETQYF.

The chain is built from TRBV15 and TRBJ1-1; D gene unclear. Germline V lookup: CDR1 LNHNV, CDR2 YYDKDF (reference sequence). The CDR3 is made up of 14 amino acids. V was trimmed by 0 bases and J by 3 bases, leaving 8 bases between them. Here the CDR3 DNA reads TGTGCCACCAGCAGAGACTTATCGGACACTGAAGCTTTCTTT. The encoded protein is CATSRDLSDTEAFF. The full variable domain, in which reference TRBV15 and TRBJ1-1 provide the parts outside the CDR3, is DAMVIQNPRYQVTQFGKPVTLSCSQTLNHNVMYWYQQKSSQAPKLLFHYYDKDFNNEADTPDNFQSRRPNTSFCFLDIRSPGLGDTAMYLCATSRDLSDTEAFFGQGTRLTVV.

This clonotype showed up just a few times. The gene calls are TRBV27 and TRBJ2-3; TRBD2 aligns across 11 bases. The CDR3 totals 17 residues. Germline assignment: CDR1 MNHEY and CDR2 SMNVEV (reference sequence). V lost 5 bases to trimming and J lost 3 bases; unmatched junction nucleotides: 10. This CDR3 reads CASSLSTSGMGTDTQYF. The DNA of the CDR3 is TGTGCCAGCAGTCTCTCGACTAGCGGGATGGGTACAGATACGCAGTATTTT.

The chain joins TRBV6-6 to TRBJ1-1; D possibly corresponds to TRBD1 (5 bases). This CDR3 comprises 13 residues. CDR1 and CDR2 from the germline V gene are MNHNY and SVGAGI (reference sequence). Trimming took off 0 bases at V and 6 bases at J, with 8 bases between the two ends. CDR3 residues: CASSYSRAAEAFF. CDR3 in DNA: TGTGCCAGCAGTTACTCCAGGGCCGCTGAAGCTTTCTTT.

The table lists this clonotype with a few counts. The chain is built from TRBV5-8 and TRBJ2-1; D may be TRBD2 (6 bases). The CDR3 totals 14 residues. Germline CDR1 is SGHTS and CDR2 is YDEGEE. Trimming left V 4 bases short and J 1 base short, with 9 bases between. The CDR3 coding sequence is TGTGCCAGCAGCCCACTAGCTTCCTACAATGAGCAGTTCTTC. It codes for CASSPLASYNEQFF. The full variable domain, with the rest looked up from reference TRBV5-8 and TRBJ2-1, is EAGVTQSPTHLIKTRGQQATLRCSPISGHTSVYWYQQALGLGLQFLLWYDEGEERNRGNFPPRFSGRQFPNYSSELNVNALELEDSALYLCASSPLASYNEQFFGPGTRLTVL.

This clonotype has a count of ten or more. The CDR3, as DNA: TGTGCCAGCAGACCGACAGTCTCCTACGAGCAGTACTTC. Encoded protein: CASRPTVSYEQYF. This chain connects TRBV12-3 or TRBV12-4 to TRBJ2-7; D may be TRBD1 (5 bases). The CDR3 has 13 residues. V lost 6 bases and J lost 0, with 9 bases in between.

The CDR3 region is CASSLVAGRERDTQYF. The DNA of the CDR3 is TGTGCCAGCAGCTTAGTGGCCGGGCGAGAGAGGGATACGCAGTATTTT. This chain joins TRBV7-9 and TRBJ2-3; no definite D call. Trimming left V 1 base short and J 6 bases short, with 17 bases between. From germline, CDR1 is SEHNR and CDR2 FQNEAQ (reference sequence). The CDR3 runs to 16 residues.

V usage is TRBV4-1 and J usage is TRBJ2-3; D is undetermined. Germline V gene data show CDR1 as MGHRA and CDR2 as YSYEKL. Trimming took 2 bases from V and 3 from J, leaving 12 bases between them. The CDR3 extends over 15 amino acids. CDR3 residues: CASSQWSNPTDTQYF. In DNA form, the CDR3 reads TGCGCCAGCAGCCAATGGTCCAACCCAACAGATACGCAGTATTTT.

At least ten counts were recorded for this clonotype. The chain uses TRBV4-2 and TRBJ2-3; D ambiguous. Trimming stripped 2 bases from V and 3 bases from J, with 6 bases between. The CDR3 runs to 13 residues. Germline CDR1 is LGHNA and CDR2 is YNFKEQ. The DNA for the CDR3 is TGTGCCAGCAGCCAAACCCTGACAGATACGCAGTATTTT. Translation: CASSQTLTDTQYF.

This clonotype was seen many times. This chain connects TRBV28 to TRBJ1-6; no definite D call. Germline V gene lookup returns CDR1 MDHEN and CDR2 SYDVKM. The CDR3 loop spans 12 amino acids. V was pared by 10 bases and J by 4 bases, with 8 bases between. This CDR3 is CATKDYNSPLHF. Here the CDR3 DNA reads TGTGCCACCAAAGATTATAATTCACCCCTCCACTTT.

This clonotype has a handful of counts. V gene TRBV29-1 combines with J gene TRBJ2-7, with 8 bases that match TRBD2. Germline V gives CDR1 SQVTM, CDR2 ANQGSEA. The CDR3 spans 18 residues. V shed 3 bases and J 0 bases; nucleotides not matched to a gene: 16. CDR3 bases: TGCAGCGTTGATGTGGTAGTGGGTAGCGGGACCTTCTCCTACGAGCAGTACTTC. Its protein product is CSVDVVVGSGTFSYEQYF.

This rearrangement joins TRBV27 to TRBJ2-1; the D is unclear. The CDR3 runs 14 residues. Germline V gene data show CDR1 as MNHEY and CDR2 as SMNVEV (reference sequence). Trimming took off 4 bases at V and 2 bases at J, with 9 bases between the two ends. The DNA of the CDR3 is TGTGCCAGCAGTTACCTTACGCCCTACAATGAGCAGTTCTTC. Amino acids: CASSYLTPYNEQFF.

This chain connects TRBV2 to TRBJ2-5; TRBD2 matches at 8 bases. The CDR3 is 15 amino acids. Germline CDR1 SNHLY, CDR2 FYNNEI. Losses at the gene ends were 3 bases for V and 4 bases for J; bases not matched to a gene: 7. The CDR3 DNA is TGTGCCAGCAGTGACAGAATTAGCGGGGCAGAGACCCAGTACTTC. Translated: CASSDRISGAETQYF.

This clonotype was counted ten times or more. The chain carries TRBV3-1 and TRBJ2-1; TRBD2 matches 7 bases. V trimming: 1 base; J trimming: 3 bases; junction bases outside the gene matches: 6. This CDR3 is built from 16 residues. Germline values: CDR1 LGHDT, CDR2 YNNKEL (reference sequence). Written as DNA, the CDR3 is TGTGCCAGCAGCCAAGTCGCCGGGAGGTACTACAATGAGCAGTTCTTC. The encoded protein is CASSQVAGRYYNEQFF.